The present T cell receptor beta chain was sequenced within a study of shared clonotypes between healthy human individuals (dated by TCRdb to 2020 to 2022). Background on the whole study: A couple of women and three men aged 18 to 49 years were included in the cohort. The study deeply sequenced blood TCR repertoires of five healthy adults to estimate repertoire size and the extent of clonotype sharing between individuals. For each donor, CD4 naive and CD4 memory were each run on three plates, CD8 naive on two plates, and CD8 memory on one plate. Different laboratories and diverse techniques were used to prepare libraries and sequence TCR repertoires, to increase sequencing depth and limit assay-specific biases. Between about 0.94 and 8.9 billion PBMCs per donor were obtained by leukapheresis. General conclusions and limits of the study: When a few donors were compared, the shared fraction of clonotypes was about 5% for naive CD4, about 4% for naive CD8, 2.3% for memory CD4, and 0.35% to 0.4% for memory CD8. Naive subsets generally had larger estimated clonotype richness than memory subsets. Pairwise subsampling led to the expectation that sequencing depth would affect the degree of clonotype sharing among donors. Even with the large sequencing depth, rarefaction of the sorted-subset datasets indicated that sequencing was incomplete. Compared with non-shared clonotypes, clonotypes shared by all four sorted-subset donors had higher generation probabilities. Sampling was restricted to blood, and TCR repertoires in tissue are likely to differ from TCR repertoires in blood. The small number of donors limited the genetic and exposure-history diversity represented.

Ends trimmed: V by 2 bases, J by 6 bases; bases unmatched to a gene: 11. CDR1 and CDR2 were assigned from the germline V gene as SGDLS and YYNGEE. From cysteine to phenylalanine, the CDR3 is 16 amino acids long. CDR3 DNA is the only sequence kept; it has 48 bases, read in frame from the first base. As regards this clone: Its cognate antigen has yet to be identified. Base qualities are missing; no much larger clone stands one base away.

Using the deep immunoSEQ assay, TCR CDR3 regions were amplified from genomic DNA by multiplex PCR. Genomic DNA extracted from each cell subset was distributed evenly over all wells of several immunoSEQ 96-well plates, and each plate served as one replicate. Each replicate PCR for sorted subsets received 200 ng genomic DNA, equal to about 29,000 T cell genomes. Purified libraries were quantified with a Qubit 3.0 fluorometer, sized on a Bioanalyzer 2100, and re-quantified with the KAPA Library Quantification kit. Every immunoSEQ 96-well plate was sequenced on a dedicated single-read 150-cycle Illumina NextSeq 550 flow cell. In the source study's methods: Because the immunoSEQ output included only junctional sequences and no quality scores, the filtering could not be the same as the filtering used for full-length reads. Sequences were annotated with PyIR, a Python wrapper for IgBLAST v1.9, using IMGT germline references to assign V/J genes and CDR3. Reads with weak V/J assignments (E-value above 1e-6), missing CDR3, stop codons, out-of-frame junctions, or ambiguous translated residues were removed. V3J clonotypes were defined as sequences sharing an identical inferred V gene, J gene, and CDR3 amino acid sequence. Percentage overlap between repertoires was computed as shared unique clonotypes divided by the size of the smaller repertoire. Three approaches were used to assess repertoire richness: RTK rarefaction, the Chao1 estimator, and Recon v2.1 estimates of unobserved clonotypes. Generation probabilities for all TCRbeta clonotypes obtained by the gDNA method from a handful of donors were computed using OLGA. TCRdb provides this immuneACCESS table in a form limited to in-frame rearrangements. Some clones are lacking; in checked studies, under half of them reflect an unresolved V gene, and why the rest are absent is not known. V, J and clone size are those of that table, while D and trimming were read from the DNA. Within this sample are about 1 million clones, with 60% to 80% of them counted one time only. Jointly, the top ten make up approximately 1.5% of the sample.

The donors were healthy, HIV-negative adults with no recently reported acute infections or vaccinations. Only Caucasian adults living in Nashville, Tennessee, USA were represented among the donors. CD4+ T cells were enriched by magnetic negative selection, after which naive cells were positively selected on CD45RA and the negative fraction was taken as the memory subset. Blood was collected by leukapheresis, and PBMCs were isolated by Ficoll-Histopaque density gradient centrifugation and then cryopreserved in liquid nitrogen vapor phase. Analytical flow cytometry was used to check the purity and quantity of each magnetically sorted T cell population. Genomic DNA was isolated from each sorted fraction and quantified by UV absorbance on a Nanodrop 2000c.

The sequence links TRBV9 to TRBJ2-3; the junction holds 8 bases that match TRBD2. The receptor's source is a man younger than 30 in good health. The sequenced material came from memory CD4+ T cells sorted from blood. The cell subset or site label on this specimen signifies: CD45RA-negative fraction. The DNA sequence is given as TGTGCCAGCAGCGTCAGCGGGAGACCGTGGGGGGATACGCAGTATTTT. This is translated as CASSVSGRPWGDTQYF.